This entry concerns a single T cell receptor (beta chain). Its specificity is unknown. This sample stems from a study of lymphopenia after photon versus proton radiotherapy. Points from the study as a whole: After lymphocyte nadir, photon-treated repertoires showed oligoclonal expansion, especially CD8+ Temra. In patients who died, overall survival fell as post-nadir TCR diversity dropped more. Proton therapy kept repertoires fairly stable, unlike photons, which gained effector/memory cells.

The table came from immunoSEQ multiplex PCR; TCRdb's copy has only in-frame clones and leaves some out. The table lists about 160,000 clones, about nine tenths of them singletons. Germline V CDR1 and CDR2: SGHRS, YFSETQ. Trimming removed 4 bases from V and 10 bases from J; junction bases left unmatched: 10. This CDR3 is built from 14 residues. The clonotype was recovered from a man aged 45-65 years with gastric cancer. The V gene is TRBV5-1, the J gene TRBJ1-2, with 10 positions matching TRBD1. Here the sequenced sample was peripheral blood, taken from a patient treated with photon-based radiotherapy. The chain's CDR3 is CASSIGQGVSLYTF. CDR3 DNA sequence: TGCGCCAGCAGCATCGGACAGGGGGTCTCCCTCTACACCTTC.